This is a list of T cell receptor beta chains from one sample in a study of CD8+CD57+ T cells in acquired aplastic anemia. TCRdb reprocessed the reads via MiXCR and lists one record per CDR3 protein. The sample carries 400,000 to 500,000 distinct CDR3 sequences, approximately 70% recorded once. Material for sequencing was sorted CD4+, CD8+, or CD8+CD57+ T cells (not recorded which) from PBMCs. The receptors originated from a human donor in good health, serving as a control. Each CDR3 is given without its conserved first and last residue.

>TRBV5-8|TRBJ1-4|13
ASSEGWTTNEKLF
>TRBV9|TRBJ1-5|12
ASSEAQNNQPQH
>TRBV7-3|TRBJ2-1|13
ASSHGLAGGRGQF
>TRBV29-1|TRBJ2-3|13
SVAGTSRNTDTQY
>TRBV7-9|TRBJ2-7|12
ASSLYNYGYTLC
>TRBV3-1|TRBJ2-7|10
ASSQGQGEQY
>TRBV7-2|TRBJ1-4|13
ASTLPGQGHQETF
>TRBV5-1|TRBJ2-7|10
ASSQRPEDLY
>TRBV5-6|TRBJ2-7|18
ASSLSPGLAGTAGYYEQY
>TRBV9|TRBJ1-6|14
ASTRGGSSYNSPLH
>TRBV3-1|TRBJ2-3|12
ASSQGRLTDTQY
>TRBV19|TRBJ2-7|12
ASRPDTATNEQY
>TRBV7-2|TRBJ1-2|13
ASSPRQGPQNGYT
>TRBV15|TRBJ1-3|13
ATSSVGPSGNTIY
>TRBV12-3/TRBV12-4|TRBJ1-5|14
ASSLDPGGQLIPQH
>TRBV19|TRBJ2-3|13
ASSRTGGKEDTQY
>TRBV7-2|TRBJ2-1|13
ASSQEVEVHNDKF
>TRBV12-3/TRBV12-4|TRBJ2-7|15
ASSLISSGLVRYEQY
>TRBV6-5|TRBJ1-1|14
ASATLLSQGNTEAF
>TRBV10-3|TRBJ1-2|12
AISGGTGNYGYT
>TRBV24-1|NA|12
ASSDSRNQGAQY
>TRBV25-1|TRBJ1-1|10
ASSEGLAEAF
>TRBV18|TRBJ1-1|11
ASSPLRPDEAF
>TRBV11-1|TRBJ2-3|14
ASSFPPRGDADTQY
>TRBV5-1|TRBJ2-1|11
ASSLEIGNEQF
>TRBV7-9|TRBJ1-2|11
ASSLGQERGYT
>TRBV12-5|TRBJ1-6|14
ASSSFTSSYNSPLH
>TRBV7-2|TRBJ1-5|10
ASTVSNQPQH
>TRBV7-3|TRBJ2-7|15
ASSAARPTTNPYEQY